A selection of T cell receptor beta chains follows, all from one sample in a study of blood T cell repertoires in COVID-19. The protocol was immunoSEQ multiplex PCR, while the TCRdb copy is restricted to in-frame clones and leaves out a portion. The data contain some 350,000 clones, around 90% of them singletons. Sequenced material: peripheral blood. These receptors came from a man between 18 and 29 years old with active or convalescent COVID-19. CDR3s include the opening cysteine and the closing phenylalanine or tryptophan. Fields, in order: clone size, V gene, D gene, J gene, CDR3 length, CDR3 DNA, CDR3 protein. D genes are given only for firm matches. Size is stated for part of the rows, as once, few or many counts, or as a class when the clone is expanded.

.	TRBV9	.	TRBJ1-1	15	TGTGCCAGCAGCCCCATGGAGGGGCTGAACACTGAAGCTTTCTTT	CASSPMEGLNTEAFF
.	TRBV28	TRBD1	TRBJ1-2	15	TGTGCCAGCAGTTCGCTGGACAGGGGTGTCTATGGCTACACCTTC	CASSSLDRGVYGYTF
.	TRBV9	.	TRBJ1-2	15	TGTGCCAGCAGCGTAGGGTCCGGACAGAACTATGGCTACACCTTC	CASSVGSGQNYGYTF
once	TRBV7-6	.	TRBJ2-1	15	TGTGCCAGCAGCTTAGACGGGGTAGCCTACAATGAGCAGTTCTTC	CASSLDGVAYNEQFF
.	TRBV2	.	TRBJ1-2	13	TGTGCCAGCACCCAAGACAGGCGATATGGCTACACCTTC	CASTQDRRYGYTF
.	TRBV2	.	TRBJ2-7	14	TGTGCCAGCAGTGGCGGAGGCAACCCCAACGAGCAGTACTTC	CASSGGGNPNEQYF
.	TRBV7-9	.	TRBJ2-7	16	TGTGCCAGCAGCTTAGTGGCAGGGGAAGGGTCCTACGAGCAGTACTTC	CASSLVAGEGSYEQYF
.	TRBV7-2	TRBD1	TRBJ1-5	16	TGTGCCAGCAGCTCACTAAAGACAGGGCGAAATCAGCCCCAGCATTTT	CASSSLKTGRNQPQHF
few	TRBV6-2/TRBV6-3	.	TRBJ2-1	13	TGTGCCAGCAGTTACACCGAACCCCGGGAGCAGTTCTTC	CASSYTEPREQFF
once	TRBV2	TRBD1	TRBJ1-5	14	TGTGCCAGCAGTTCCCGGGACAGGGTCCCGCCCCAGCATTTT	CASSSRDRVPPQHF
.	TRBV19	TRBD2	TRBJ2-1	15	TGTGCCAGTAGTATATTAGCGGGAGTGGAAAATGAGCAGTTCTTC	CASSILAGVENEQFF
once	TRBV6-5	TRBD1	TRBJ1-2	13	TGTGCCAGCAGACCGACAGGGGGCTATGGCTACACCTTC	CASRPTGGYGYTF
.	TRBV29-1	.	TRBJ1-1	10	TGCAGCGCCCGAGAAGTGGAAGCTTTCTTT	CSAREVEAFF
.	TRBV5-4	TRBD1	TRBJ1-1	14	TGTGCCAGCAGCACCCGGGACAGGCCCACTGAAGCTTTCTTT	CASSTRDRPTEAFF
.	TRBV14	.	TRBJ2-3	16	TGTGCCAGCAGCCATCTACAGGGCTCCCCGGGGGATACGCAGTATTTT	CASSHLQGSPGDTQYF
.	TRBV24-1	TRBD2	TRBJ2-2	16	TGTGCCACCAGTAAAACCGGGGGGGACCCTCCTGGGGAGCTGTTTTTT	CATSKTGGDPPGELFF
.	TRBV4-2	.	TRBJ1-5	15	TGTGCCAGCAGCTCAGACGGGGGGAACAATCAGCCCCAGCATTTT	CASSSDGGNNQPQHF
.	TRBV7-2	TRBD2	TRBJ2-5	14	TGTGCCAGCAGCCTAAGCGGGCGGGGGGAGACCCAGTACTTC	CASSLSGRGETQYF
.	TRBV6-4	TRBD1	TRBJ1-6	15	TGTGCCAGCAGTGCCGGACAGGGAGGCAATTCACCCCTCCACTTT	CASSAGQGGNSPLHF
.	TRBV18	TRBD1	TRBJ2-2	16	TGTGCCAGCTCACCATTGGGACAGGGGGCGAACGGGGAGCTGTTTTTT	CASSPLGQGANGELFF
.	TRBV27	TRBD2	TRBJ2-7	14	TGTGCCAGCAGTCCCGGACTAGTTTCGGGCGAGCAGTACTTC	CASSPGLVSGEQYF
.	TRBV28	TRBD1	TRBJ1-2	14	TGTGCCAGCAGTCCGGGACAGGGGACAGGTGGCTACACCTTC	CASSPGQGTGGYTF
once	TRBV30	TRBD2	TRBJ2-7	17	TGTGCCTGGAGTGTTCTCCTAGCGGGAGCTGCATCCTACGAGCAGTACTTC	CAWSVLLAGAASYEQYF
.	TRBV5-6	TRBD1	TRBJ1-1	14	TGTGCCAGCAGCGAAACAGGGGGGGAGACTGAAGCTTTCTTT	CASSETGGETEAFF
.	TRBV6-5	.	TRBJ2-7	14	TGTGCCAGCACTCCTCCCGGCAGGACCTACGAGCAGTACTTC	CASTPPGRTYEQYF
.	TRBV28	.	TRBJ1-4	14	TGTGCCAGCAGACGGGGGGTATCTCAAGAAAAACTGTTTTTT	CASRRGVSQEKLFF
.	TRBV18	.	TRBJ2-7	14	TGTGCCAGCTCACCTAGTATGGGACTCTACGAGCAGTACTTC	CASSPSMGLYEQYF
once	TRBV7-2	.	TRBJ1-2	19	TGTGCCAGCAGCCACCCCCGGACCTTCCCAGGGGCCGCCGACTATGGCTACACCTTC	CASSHPRTFPGAADYGYTF
.	TRBV20-1	TRBD1	TRBJ1-6	17	TGCAGTGCTAGTAACCAGGGGGAAACGGGCTATAATTCACCCCTCCACTTT	CSASNQGETGYNSPLHF
.	TRBV11-2	.	TRBJ1-1	14	TGTGCCAGCAGCCGAGACAGGTTTTACACTGAAGCTTTCTTT	CASSRDRFYTEAFF
.	TRBV19	TRBD2	TRBJ2-1	16	TGTGCCAGTAGTGCCCAACTAGCGGGATATTCGAATGAGCAGTTCTTC	CASSAQLAGYSNEQFF
once	TRBV5-1	.	TRBJ2-1	15	TGCGCCAGCAGCTTGGACCAGGGTGGGAGGAATGAGCAGTTCTTC	CASSLDQGGRNEQFF
.	TRBV14	TRBD2	TRBJ2-1	14	TGTGCCAGCAGCCAGGGACTACTAATGGGTGAGCAGTTCTTC	CASSQGLLMGEQFF
.	TRBV5-6	.	TRBJ2-1	17	TGTGCCAGCAGCTTGGGGGTACAGGGCAGCCGTTACAATGAGCAGTTCTTC	CASSLGVQGSRYNEQFF
few	TRBV12-3/TRBV12-4	.	TRBJ1-5	13	TGTGCCAGCAGTTTCAGTAGCAATCAGCCCCAGCATTTT	CASSFSSNQPQHF
.	TRBV7-3	.	TRBJ1-6	19	TGTGCCAGCAGCTTAAGTGGTGGGGGCACAGCGAATCCGAATTCACCCCTCCACTTT	CASSLSGGGTANPNSPLHF
.	TRBV24-1	.	TRBJ2-1	12	TGTGCCACCAGGGCTGACTCCAATGAGCAGTTCTTC	CATRADSNEQFF
.	TRBV19	TRBD2	TRBJ2-1	15	TGTGCCAGTAGTTCGAATAGCGGGTATTACAATGAGCAGTTCTTC	CASSSNSGYYNEQFF
.	TRBV6-6	TRBD2	TRBJ2-2	16	TGTGCCAGCAGCATGGGACTACTAAGGAACACCGGGGAGCTGTTTTTT	CASSMGLLRNTGELFF
.	TRBV18	.	TRBJ1-1	16	TGTGCCAGCTCACCTTTCGCTGCGAGGCGGGGGACTGAAGCTTTCTTT	CASSPFAARRGTEAFF
.	TRBV7-3	TRBD2	TRBJ2-1	15	TGTGCCAGCAGCCTTAGGACTAGCGGGGGCCATGAGCAGTTCTTC	CASSLRTSGGHEQFF
once	TRBV10-3	.	TRBJ2-7	14	TGTGCCATCAGTGAAGGGCGGGCATCCTACGAGCAGTACTTC	CAISEGRASYEQYF
.	TRBV2	.	TRBJ1-1	12	TGTGCCAGCGACCGCCGGGAGGCTGAAGCTTTCTTT	CASDRREAEAFF
.	TRBV6-2/TRBV6-3	.	TRBJ1-6	16	TGTGCCAGCAGTACTCCTCGTGGGGGGGCGAATTCACCCCTCCACTTT	CASSTPRGGANSPLHF
.	TRBV7-3	TRBD1	TRBJ2-2	15	TGTGCCAGCAGCTCAGGGACAGGGGTGGCCGGGGAGCTGTTTTTT	CASSSGTGVAGELFF
.	TRBV4-3	.	TRBJ2-1	15	TGCGCCAGCAGCCAAGATTATCTCGGGGGTAATGAGCAGTTCTTC	CASSQDYLGGNEQFF
.	TRBV7-3	TRBD1	TRBJ1-6	14	TGTGCCAGCAGCCAGACAGGGCAAAATTCACCCCTCCACTTT	CASSQTGQNSPLHF
.	TRBV19	.	TRBJ1-2	15	TGTGCCAGTAACAGCCCCCCAGCAGCTAACTATGGCTACACCTTC	CASNSPPAANYGYTF
.	TRBV6-6	TRBD1	TRBJ1-4	16	TGTGCCAGCAGTTACCGAGGGGGCGCAGCTAATGAAAAACTGTTTTTT	CASSYRGGAANEKLFF
.	TRBV9	TRBD2	TRBJ2-1	16	TGTGCCAGCAGCGATGCAATAGGGACTAGAAACAATGAGCAGTTCTTC	CASSDAIGTRNNEQFF
.	TRBV11-2	TRBD2	TRBJ2-7	15	TGTGCCAGCAGGCCCCTAGCGGGAGGTTCCTACGAGCAGTACTTC	CASRPLAGGSYEQYF
.	TRBV9	TRBD2	TRBJ2-1	14	TGTGCCAGCACCGTAGAACCTAGCGGTAGAGAGCAGTTCTTC	CASTVEPSGREQFF
.	TRBV4-1	.	TRBJ2-4	13	TGCGCCAGCAGCCAAGGACTGGGTACCATTCAGTACTTC	CASSQGLGTIQYF
.	TRBV2	TRBD1	TRBJ1-5	15	TGTGCCAGCACGGACGACAGGGGTCCAAATCAGCCCCAGCATTTT	CASTDDRGPNQPQHF
.	TRBV7-9	.	TRBJ2-7	15	TGTGCCAGCAGCTTACTGGCAGGGGACCCCTACGAGCAGTACTTC	CASSLLAGDPYEQYF